The 23 T cell receptor beta chains in this list originate from one sample, sequenced in a study of early T cells in non-severe SARS-CoV-2 infection. TCRdb fed the 5' RACE reads into MiXCR, producing one record per CDR3 protein. The sample lists 70,000 or so distinct CDR3 sequences; roughly an eighth were seen once. What was sequenced was whole blood. The receptors shown here come from an adult who was a healthcare worker with PCR-confirmed SARS-CoV-2 infection or an uninfected control (not recorded which).

There are many counts of this clonotype. The V gene is TRBV20-1, the J gene TRBJ1-6, with TRBD1 matching over 8 bases. With V trimmed by 1 base and J by 8 bases, 7 bases remained unmatched. This CDR3 comprises 15 residues. CDR1 and CDR2 from the germline V gene are DFQATT and SNEGSKA (reference sequence). CDR3 coding DNA: TGCAGTGCTAGAGGGCAGGGGGCGAAGTATTCACCCCTCCACTTT. It yields the protein CSARGQGAKYSPLHF.

This chain joins TRBV12-3 or TRBV12-4 and TRBJ1-5; D might be TRBD1 (5 bases). V was cut by 3 bases and J by 6 bases, with 12 bases left in between. This CDR3 is built from 14 residues. CDR3 DNA: TGTGCCAGCAGTTTTCAGGGTACGACTCAGCCCCAGCATTTT. Translating it yields CASSFQGTTQPQHF.

This clonotype was detected a few times. This CDR3 is CASSPTGTESNQPQHF. The CDR3 DNA is TGTGCCAGCAGCCCAACGGGGACAGAGAGCAATCAGCCCCAGCATTTT. The rearrangement uses TRBV12-3 or TRBV12-4 and TRBJ1-5; 7 nucleotides line up with TRBD1. V shed 6 bases, J shed 1 base, and the junction held 9 bases outside the gene matches. The CDR3 has 16 residues.

This clonotype was counted only a few times. The rearrangement links TRBV12-3 or TRBV12-4 to TRBJ1-2; TRBD1 matches at 9 bases. The length of the CDR3 is 15 residues. The ends lost 5 bases at V and 2 bases at J; junction bases unmatched: 6. The CDR3 DNA reads TGTGCCAGCAGTACCGGGACAGGGAAGAACTATGGCTACACCTTC. It translates to CASSTGTGKNYGYTF.

This clonotype was seen only a few times. The chain joins TRBV7-2 to TRBJ1-6; no clear D gene. Germline assignment: CDR1 SGHTA and CDR2 FQGNSA. V dropped 5 bases and J dropped 10 bases, with 9 bases sitting between them. The CDR3 spans 12 residues. CDR3 DNA: TGTGCCAGCAGCCCGAACGAGTCACCCCTCCACTTT. This translates into CASSPNESPLHF.

The V gene is TRBV3-1, the J gene TRBJ2-1; 8 bases match TRBD2. CDR3 length equals 16 residues. Losses at the gene ends were 4 bases for V and 7 bases for J; bases not matched to a gene: 12. CDR1 LGHDT and CDR2 YNNKEL come from the germline V gene (reference sequence). The CDR3 loop reads CASSPRAGGGQNEQFF. The DNA for the CDR3 is TGTGCCAGCAGCCCAAGGGCTGGCGGGGGGCAAAATGAGCAGTTCTTC.

This clonotype was observed many times. J is TRBJ2-4 and V is TRBV6-2 or TRBV6-3; the D gene is possibly TRBD1 (5 bases). V was trimmed by 6 bases and J by 1 base, leaving 13 bases between them. Per the germline V gene, CDR1 is MNHEY and CDR2 is SVGEGT. The length of the CDR3 is 15 residues. CDR3 protein: CASRNGQTAKNIQYF. CDR3 nucleotides: TGTGCCAGCAGGAACGGACAAACCGCCAAAAACATTCAGTACTTC.

V gene TRBV29-1 combines with J gene TRBJ1-1; the match to TRBD1 covers 8 bases. Trimming took 7 bases from V and 3 from J; bases not matched to a gene: 7. The length of the CDR3 is 13 residues. The V gene's germline CDR1 is SQVTM and CDR2 ANQGSEA. The CDR3, as DNA: TGCAGCGGCAGGACAGGGAAGGACACTGAAGCTTTCTTT. Translation: CSGRTGKDTEAFF. The entire variable domain, with the rest obtained from reference TRBV29-1 and TRBJ1-1, is as follows: SAVISQKPSRDICQRGTSLTIQCQVDSQVTMMFWYRQQPGQSLTLIATANQGSEATYESGFVIDKFPISRPNLTFSTLTVSNMSPEDSSIYLCSGRTGKDTEAFFGQGTRLTVV.

This rearrangement joins TRBV27 to TRBJ2-1, with D perhaps matching TRBD1 (6 bases). Germline assignment: CDR1 MNHEY and CDR2 SMNVEV (reference sequence). The CDR3 consists of 15 residues. The V gene lost 4 bases and the J gene lost 4 bases, with 14 bases spanning the gap. The DNA for the CDR3 is TGTGCCAGCAGTTACCAGGGGTCACCTTACAATGAGCAGTTCTTC. This codes for CASSYQGSPYNEQFF.

The CDR3 coding sequence is TGTGCCAGCAGCCAAGGCGGCAGGAGCACCTACAATGAGCAGTTCTTC. Its protein is CASSQGGRSTYNEQFF. The chain joins TRBV3-1 to TRBJ2-1; D gene unclear. From germline, CDR1 is LGHDT and CDR2 YNNKEL (reference sequence). V shed 1 base and J shed 2 bases, with 12 bases lying between them. This CDR3 has 16 residues.

The V and J genes are TRBV4-1 and TRBJ2-3; 11 bases match TRBD2. With 4 bases clipped from V and 0 bases from J, the junction kept 6 bases outside the gene matches. Germline CDR1 reads MGHRA; CDR2 reads YSYEKL. The CDR3 runs 17 residues. CDR3 nucleotide sequence: TGCGCCAGCAGCCTCCTAGCGGGGGGCGGGAGCACAGATACGCAGTATTTT. This codes for CASSLLAGGGSTDTQYF.

This clonotype was observed a handful of times. The V and J genes are TRBV20-1 and TRBJ1-2, with D hard to call. V lost 3 bases and J 7 bases, leaving 6 bases between the germline ends. The germline V gene encodes CDR1 DFQATT and CDR2 SNEGSKA (reference sequence). This CDR3 contains 10 residues. CDR3 DNA: TGCAGTGCTAGGGGAGGTGGCTACACCTTC. This translates into CSARGGGYTF.

This clonotype was counted many times. The V call is TRBV7-2, the J call TRBJ2-4, with 10 bases identical to TRBD2. Germline assignment: CDR1 SGHTA and CDR2 FQGNSA. The V segment lost 5 bases and the J segment 0 bases; nucleotides outside the gene matches: 13. CDR3 length: 19 residues. The CDR3 protein is CASSLRTSGPLLAKNIQYF. CDR3 nucleotides: TGTGCCAGCAGCCTGCGGACTAGCGGCCCCCTTTTAGCCAAAAACATTCAGTACTTC.

This sequence joins TRBV29-1 and TRBJ2-3; D gene ambiguous. Deletions cut 1 base from V and 2 bases from J, with 10 bases between. The CDR3 sequence is 14 residues long. Germline CDR1 reads SQVTM; CDR2 reads ANQGSEA. In DNA form, the CDR3 reads TGCAGCGTTGAAGCCCTCAGTCACACAGATACGCAGTATTTT. Its protein is CSVEALSHTDTQYF.

This clonotype came up many times. This sequence joins TRBV7-6 and TRBJ1-2; D unclear. This CDR3 contains 14 residues. Germline CDR1 and CDR2: SGHVS and FNYEAQ. V lost 1 base and J 3 bases, leaving 9 bases between the germline ends. CDR3 loop: CASSLEGADYGYTF. CDR3 DNA: TGTGCCAGCAGCTTAGAGGGCGCCGACTATGGCTACACCTTC. Supplemented by reference TRBV7-6 and TRBJ1-2, the full variable domain reads GAGVSQSPRYKVTKRGQDVALRCDPISGHVSLYWYRQALGQGPEFLTYFNYEAQQDKSGLPNDRFSAERPEGSISTLTIQRTEQRDSAMYRCASSLEGADYGYTFGSGTRLTVV.

V gene TRBV5-1 combines with J gene TRBJ2-3; 7 bases match TRBD1. The CDR3 covers 14 residues. The trim removed 4 bases at V and 3 bases at J, leaving 5 bases unmatched. Germline CDR1 is SGHRS and CDR2 is YFSETQ. CDR3 sequence reads: CASSPGTDTDTQYF. CDR3 coding DNA: TGCGCCAGCAGCCCAGGGACAGATACAGATACGCAGTATTTT.

This chain connects TRBV6-2 or TRBV6-3 to TRBJ2-1, with D perhaps matching TRBD2 (6 bases). In germline, CDR1 is MNHEY, CDR2 SVGEGT. This CDR3 has 17 residues. V was trimmed by 5 bases and J by 2 bases, leaving 19 bases between them. The CDR3 reads CASSQYPPGAPYNEQFF. In nucleotides, the CDR3 is TGTGCCAGCAGTCAGTACCCACCGGGAGCCCCCTACAATGAGCAGTTCTTC.

In this sample, this clonotype turned up a few times. V gene TRBV9 combines with J gene TRBJ2-3, with 7 bases that match TRBD1. Germline V gives CDR1 SGDLS, CDR2 YYNGEE. The ends lost 2 bases at V and 2 bases at J; junction bases unmatched: 8. The CDR3 is made up of 16 amino acids. CDR3 residues: CASSVREGAFTDTQYF. CDR3 sequence (DNA): TGTGCCAGCAGCGTCCGTGAGGGGGCATTCACAGATACGCAGTATTTT.

This clonotype was counted many times. The rearrangement joins TRBV30 to TRBJ2-1; D not resolved. Germline lookup yields CDR1 GTSNPN and CDR2 SVGIG (reference sequence). V was trimmed by 1 base and J by 3 bases, leaving 10 bases between them. CDR3 size: 14 residues. This CDR3 is CAWSESVDYNEQFF. The CDR3 nucleotides read TGTGCCTGGAGTGAGTCAGTGGACTACAATGAGCAGTTCTTC.

This clonotype was counted ten times or more. J is TRBJ2-7 and V is TRBV11-1; TRBD1 or TRBD2 may be the D gene (7 bases each). V lost 5 bases, J lost 7 bases, and 18 bases lay in between. This CDR3 has 14 residues. CDR1 and CDR2 from the germline V gene are SGHAT and FQDESV (reference sequence). In DNA, the CDR3 is TGTGCCAGCAGCCAAATGGACAGGCGGGGGGAGCAGTACTTC. It encodes CASSQMDRRGEQYF.

This clonotype was observed a handful of times. V usage is TRBV11-2 and J usage is TRBJ2-7; D not resolved. Germline V gene data show CDR1 as SGHAT and CDR2 as FQNNGV. V was clipped by 6 bases and J by 1 base, with 13 bases between them. The CDR3 runs to 14 residues. The CDR3 loop is CASSRGDKSYEQYF. The CDR3, as DNA: TGTGCCAGCAGTCGAGGTGACAAATCCTACGAGCAGTACTTC.

The rearrangement joins TRBV7-8 to TRBJ2-5; a weak D match, TRBD2 (5 bases). Germline CDR1 and CDR2: SGHVS and FQNEAQ. V dropped 5 bases and J dropped 10 bases, with 23 bases sitting between them. This CDR3 comprises 15 residues. Written as DNA, the CDR3 is TGTGCCAGCAGCGCAGAACCGGGAATCCCCGTAAACCAGTACTTC. Protein sequence: CASSAEPGIPVNQYF.

The V call is TRBV3-1, the J call TRBJ2-3; D not resolved. The V gene's germline CDR1 is LGHDT and CDR2 YNNKEL (reference sequence). The CDR3 is 15 amino acids. The V and J ends lost 4 bases and 2 bases respectively, with 13 bases between them. This CDR3 is CASSPRAGDTDTQYF. As DNA, the CDR3 is TGTGCCAGCAGCCCCCGGGCAGGAGACACAGATACGCAGTATTTT.